The 19 T cell receptor beta chains below all came from one sample that was sequenced in a study of T cell responses to AZD1222 COVID-19 vaccine. Method: immunoSEQ multiplex PCR; TCRdb's copy keeps in-frame clones and lacks some. The table records under 150,000 clones, approximately 94% of them present only once. This material consisted of peripheral blood, taken on day 0 of AZD1222 vaccination. The receptor set was obtained from an adult in good health.

V gene TRBV2 combines with J gene TRBJ1-1, with a weak D call TRBD1 (6 bases). V was shortened by 6 bases and J by 1 base, with 9 bases between the two germline ends. This CDR3 has 13 residues. Germline loops: CDR1 SNHLY, CDR2 FYNNEI. The DNA of the CDR3 is TGTGCCAGCAGCAAGGACAGGAACACTGAAGCTTTCTTT. It is translated as CASSKDRNTEAFF.

The gene calls are TRBV14 and TRBJ2-5, with D maybe TRBD1 (5 bases). CDR1 and CDR2 from the germline V gene are SGHDN and FVKESK. Trimming stripped 4 bases from V and 4 bases from J, with 7 bases between. The CDR3 runs 12 residues. The CDR3 protein is CASSPQGETQYF. The DNA of the CDR3 is TGTGCCAGCAGCCCTCAGGGAGAGACCCAGTACTTC.

The CDR3 protein is CASSELTGYGYTF. The CDR3 DNA reads as TGTGCCAGCAGTGAATTAACAGGCTATGGCTACACCTTC. V gene TRBV25-1 combines with J gene TRBJ1-2; maybe TRBD1 (5 bases). Trimming took 1 base from V and 4 from J, leaving 7 bases between them. The CDR3 length is 13 residues. Germline V CDR1 and CDR2: MGHDK, SYGVNS.

J is TRBJ1-2 and V is TRBV7-9, with a possible D match to TRBD1 (5 bases). The germline V gene encodes CDR1 SEHNR and CDR2 FQNEAQ (reference sequence). V lost 2 bases and J 8 bases, leaving 9 bases between the germline ends. The CDR3 sequence is 12 residues long. The CDR3 reads CASSLRGGGYTF. DNA of the CDR3: TGTGCCAGCAGCTTAAGGGGAGGGGGCTACACCTTC.

The chain has TRBV21-1 and TRBJ1-1. TRBV21-1 is assigned pseudogene status. The CDR3 is 15 residues long. Here the CDR3 reads CASSPWGPMNTEAFF. As DNA, the CDR3 is TGTGCCAGCAGCCCCTGGGGACCGATGAACACTGAAGCTTTCTTT.

The chain combines TRBV7-5 with TRBJ2-2; the table's D gene call, TRBD1, was not cross checked with the DNA. TRBV7-5 is marked as a pseudogene. This CDR3 region has 19 residues. As DNA, the CDR3 is TGTGTCAGAAGCCGAACCCTGGTCGGGACAGCGATCTGGGGGGGGGAGCTGTTTTTT. This translates into CVRSRTLVGTAIWGGELFF.

The chain has TRBV2 and TRBJ1-4; tentative D call: TRBD1 (6 bases). Deletions cut 3 bases from V and 8 bases from J, with 16 bases between. The CDR3 has 15 amino acids. Germline CDR1 and CDR2: SNHLY and FYNNEI. In DNA, the CDR3 is TGTGCCAGCAGTGAGATCGGCAGGGGTGAGGAAAAACTGTTTTTT. This codes for CASSEIGRGEEKLFF.

This rearrangement joins TRBV7-9 to TRBJ2-5, with TRBD2 identical over 9 bases. This CDR3 region has 14 residues. With 2 bases clipped from V and 3 bases from J, the junction kept 1 base outside the gene matches. Germline V gene lookup returns CDR1 SEHNR and CDR2 FQNEAQ (reference sequence). The CDR3 sequence is CASSLLAGKETQYF. The CDR3 coding sequence is TGTGCCAGCAGCTTACTAGCGGGGAAAGAGACCCAGTACTTC.

V gene TRBV2 combines with J gene TRBJ2-7, with D perhaps TRBD2 (5 bases). Trimming left V 7 bases short and J 2 bases short, with 15 bases between. Germline CDR1 reads SNHLY; CDR2 reads FYNNEI. This CDR3 spans 14 amino acids. CDR3 sequence reads: CASISVNGAYEQYF. As DNA, the CDR3 is TGTGCCAGCATCTCTGTGAACGGGGCCTACGAGCAGTACTTC.

V gene TRBV19 combines with J gene TRBJ1-2, with 9 bases fitting TRBD1. V was clipped by 3 bases and J by 4 bases; unmatched bases: 6. The CDR3 sequence is 15 residues long. CDR1 is LNHDA and CDR2 is SQIVND in the germline V gene (reference sequence). In DNA form, the CDR3 reads TGTGCCAGTAGTATTCCGGGACAGGGAATCTATGGCTACACCTTC. Protein sequence: CASSIPGQGIYGYTF.

This clone was counted only a few times. The chain combines TRBV6-4 with TRBJ1-5; no firm D call. Looked up from germline, CDR1 is MRHNA and CDR2 is SNTAGT. Deletions cut 3 bases from V and 2 bases from J, with 11 bases between. The CDR3 has 15 residues. The CDR3 nucleotides read TGTGCCAGCAGTGAAAACGGGGAAGGCAATCAGCCCCAGCATTTT. Translated: CASSENGEGNQPQHF.

CDR3 DNA: TGTGCTAGTGGTTTGGCCGGTGGCAGGGGACTTCGAGGGGACTATGGCTACACCTTC. It yields the protein CASGLAGGRGLRGDYGYTF. This sequence joins TRBV12-5 and TRBJ1-2; possible D gene TRBD1, 6 bases. CDR3 length equals 19 residues. V shed 1 base and J shed 3 bases, with 24 bases lying between them. Germline assignment: CDR1 LGHNT and CDR2 FRNRAP. The full variable domain, rest sourced from reference TRBV12-5 and TRBJ1-2, is DARVTQTPRHKVTEMGQEVTMRCQPILGHNTVFWYRQTMMQGLELLAYFRNRAPLDDSGMPKDRFSAEMPDATLATLKIQPSEPRDSAVYFCASGLAGGRGLRGDYGYTFGSGTRLTVV.

For the CDR3, the DNA is TGTGCCAGCAGCTTAGTTATGGCAGGGCCCTGGGGCAATCAGCCCCAGCATTTT. Its protein product is CASSLVMAGPWGNQPQHF. This chain links TRBV7-8 with TRBJ1-5; D might be TRBD1 (5 bases). This CDR3 has 18 amino acids. The ends were cut back, 1 base at V and 2 bases at J, with 18 bases in the middle. Germline CDR1 is SGHVS and CDR2 is FQNEAQ.

The chain combines TRBV7-9 with TRBJ2-1; maybe TRBD1 (5 bases). Per germline, CDR1 SEHNR and CDR2 FQNEAQ (reference sequence). The CDR3 totals 14 residues. Trimming took off 10 bases at V and 2 bases at J, with 15 bases between the two ends. The CDR3 is CATYNWGPYNEQFF. For the CDR3, the DNA is TGTGCCACCTATAATTGGGGCCCCTACAATGAGCAGTTCTTC.

The rearrangement links TRBV10-2 to TRBJ1-1; TRBD1 is a possible D gene (6 bases). The V end lost 7 bases, the J end lost 5 bases, and 17 bases lay between the germline ends. Germline CDR1 WSHSY, CDR2 SAAADI. The CDR3 runs to 14 residues. Here the CDR3 reads CASKARGGRTEAFF. DNA for the CDR3: TGCGCCAGCAAGGCCAGGGGAGGGCGGACTGAAGCTTTCTTT.

The gene calls are TRBV7-9 and TRBJ2-5; D possibly corresponds to TRBD2 (6 bases). The CDR3 runs to 14 residues. Per germline, CDR1 SEHNR and CDR2 FQNEAQ (reference sequence). V lost 7 bases and J lost 2, with 14 bases in between. CDR3 residues: CASTRGARQETQYF. As DNA, the CDR3 is TGTGCCAGCACCCGCGGGGCTAGACAAGAGACCCAGTACTTC.

This chain uses TRBV18 with TRBJ2-7; D may be TRBD2 (5 bases). Germline values: CDR1 KGHSH, CDR2 LQKENI. CDR3 length: 13 amino acids. Trimming took off 4 bases at V and 1 base at J, with 8 bases between the two ends. As DNA, the CDR3 is TGTGCCAGCTCACTAGCGAGATCCTACGAGCAGTACTTC. Translated, it gives CASSLARSYEQYF.

V is TRBV6-5 and J is TRBJ2-3; D may be TRBD2 (6 bases). The CDR3 extends over 16 amino acids. Trimming removed 2 bases at V and 3 bases at J, with 15 bases between. The germline gives CDR1 MNHEY, CDR2 SVGAGI. Here the CDR3 DNA reads TGTGCCAGCAGTTACGGCCGAGGGACTCTTACAGATACGCAGTATTTT. It encodes CASSYGRGTLTDTQYF.

The rearrangement joins TRBV7-2 to TRBJ2-2; TRBD1 or TRBD2 may be the D gene (7 bases each). The CDR3 runs to 14 residues. Germline CDR1 and CDR2: SGHTA and FQGNSA. V shed 7 bases and J shed 7 bases, with 16 bases lying between them. The chain's CDR3 is CASIKTGRVGELFF. DNA for the CDR3: TGTGCCAGCATCAAGACAGGGAGGGTCGGGGAGCTGTTTTTT.